This TCR beta chain was captured by sequencing in a study of T cell responses to AZD1222 COVID-19 vaccine (dated by TCRdb to the early 2020s). Looking at the study overall: TCR sequencing was performed for roughly 250 trial participants, of whom approximately 200 were given two doses of AZD1222 and approximately 25 were given two doses of MenACWY control vaccine. Trial participants were enrolled into age subgroups of 18-55, 56-69 and 70-plus years, which contained about 150, 28 and 57 TCR-sequenced participants, respectively.

A note on this clone: What this receptor recognizes is not known. It has no much larger one-base neighbor in the sample; base qualities were not kept.

Counted from cysteine to phenylalanine, this CDR3 has 17 amino acids. Of all the DNA, just the CDR3 is kept, 51 bases in frame from base 1. The germline V gene provides CDR1 SGHTS and CDR2 YDEGEE. Trimmed from V: 4 bases; trimmed from J: 3 bases; junction bases lacking a gene match: 10. On the study overall, not on this receptor specifically: Reportedly, close to half of the unique spike-specific TCRs recognized epitopes lying outside the regions that are mutated in the B.1.351 and B.1.1.7 variants. The 56-69-year group was small, and its depth increase did not reach significance, likely because of low power. Because no day 14 peak-response samples were available, the repertoires could be characterized only after the peak T cell response. CD4 TCRs associated with the vaccine covered the entire spike protein, and the dominant responses were in regions 160-218 and 743-854. Participants were mostly white British, with more females than males. The authors suggested clonal diversity may have been underestimated. After two AZD1222 doses, both the breadth and the depth of spike-specific TCRs were significantly higher than at day 0 and than in MenACWY recipients. Only five to seven AZD1222 recipients were SARS-CoV-2 seropositive at baseline, limiting conclusions about previously exposed vaccinees.

The CDR3 regions of human TCRbeta chains were analyzed by immunosequencing. As for how the authors treated the data: TCRs in the repertoires were matched against a reference library of SARS-CoV-2-specific TCRs that had been generated with the MIRA antigen-specificity platform. Breadth was defined as the fraction of unique TCRs that were SARS-CoV-2-associated, and depth was defined as the fraction of total T cells that were SARS-CoV-2-associated. Using the MIRA data, each spike-specific TCR was mapped to the spike region that the TCR reacts to and placed in a CD4 or CD8 class. Log10-transformed breadth and depth values were compared by one-way ANOVA with Sidak's multiple comparisons tests. This is the immuneACCESS table as TCRdb keeps it, with only in-frame sequences that have V and J called. A part of the clones is gone; compared with another copy, unresolved V genes explain less than half, and the rest is unexplained. V and J calls plus clone size are reproduced from that table; the DNA served to infer D and trimming. The sample table lists 120,000 or so clones, approximately 90% of them with a count of one. In total, the top ten clones hold roughly 7.1% of the sample.

Read against the paper, the sample's time point label means: about 28 days (+/-7) after the second vaccine dose. AZD1222 recipients whose second dose came at about 4 weeks and those whose second dose came at about 12 weeks were combined into one group, since spike-specific TCR depth and breadth did not differ between the two schedules. The vaccinee samples were drawn from two UK trials, COV001 and COV002, one of which was a single-blind randomized controlled phase 2/3 trial testing AZD1222 (ChAdOx1 nCoV-19) in healthy adults. For TCRbeta chain sequencing, PBMC samples from trial participants were taken at day 0 and at day 28 after the second dose.

Material: peripheral blood, obtained 28 days after the second AZD1222 dose. This clonotype was obtained from an adult who received the AZD1222 COVID-19 vaccine. This chain is built from TRBV5-8 and TRBJ1-2, with TRBD1 identical over 12 junction bases. The CDR3 loop reads CASSGGTGGIGDYGYTF. DNA sequence: TGTGCCAGCAGCGGAGGGACAGGGGGCATTGGTGACTATGGCTACACCTTC.